In this sample, the clone carrying this T cell receptor beta chain turned up a few times. Its target is unknown. Assay used: immunoSEQ multiplex PCR; TCRdb lists only in-frame clones, some missing. The sample holds 50,000 to 85,000 clones, 79% seen once. Trimming pared 3 bases from V and 0 bases from J, leaving 10 bases between. Germline CDR1 and CDR2: MDHEN and SYDVKM. The CDR3 consists of 15 residues. This sample stems from a study of T cell responses to AZD1222 COVID-19 vaccine. Regarding the study as a whole: Researchers report vaccine-associated CD4 TCRs spanning spike, with dominance at 160-218 and 743-854.

The source was peripheral blood, collected on day 0 of MenACWY control vaccination. V usage is TRBV28 and J usage is TRBJ2-3; D may be TRBD2 (6 bases). This TCR was sampled from an adult in good health. CDR3 amino acids: CASSLPGRSTDTQYF. DNA of the CDR3: TGTGCCAGCAGTTTGCCAGGGAGGAGCACAGATACGCAGTATTTT.